A selection of T cell receptor beta chains follows, all from one sample in a study of blood T cell repertoires in COVID-19. The method was immunoSEQ multiplex PCR; TCRdb's version includes in-frame clones alone and lacks a portion of them. The data contain more than 300,000 clones, 70% to 90% of them seen just once; the ten biggest clones take up around 5.9%. Sequenced material: PBMCs or T cells enriched from blood (not recorded which). Every receptor here comes from a woman aged 25-40 years who had recovered from COVID-19. Both conserved end residues are part of each CDR3. The D gene is left open where the match is weak. For some rows the clone size is stated as once, few or many, or as a class when expanded; others skip it.

TRBD1	TRBV5-6	TRBJ1-2	.	TGTGCCAGCAGCTTGTTATGGAGGGGGCAAGGTGGCTACACCTTC	CASSLLWRGQGGYTF
TRBD1	TRBV4-2	TRBJ1-2	many	TGTGCCAGCAGCCACAACGGGGGGGACAGATCCTACTATGGCTACACCTTC	CASSHNGGDRSYYGYTF
.	TRBV7-2	TRBJ1-1	.	TGTGCCAGCAGCTTAATTGGAGGCCCTGAAGCTTTCTTT	CASSLIGGPEAFF
TRBD1	TRBV15	TRBJ1-5	.	TGTGCCACCAGCAGAGTCGGGGACAGGGGGCTGCAGCCCCAGCATTTT	CATSRVGDRGLQPQHF
TRBD1	TRBV30	TRBJ2-5	.	TGTGCCTGGAGTCTGACAGGGGGCGGGGAGACCCAGTACTTC	CAWSLTGGGETQYF
.	TRBV19	TRBJ1-1	.	TGTGCCTCCCCAGGGAGGGGAACTGAAGCTTTCTTT	CASPGRGTEAFF
TRBD1	TRBV6-6	TRBJ2-7	.	TGTGCCAGCAGCCTTATCCCGGGACAGGGGGCGGTAAGGGTGTCCTACGAGCAGTACTTC	CASSLIPGQGAVRVSYEQYF
.	TRBV25-1	TRBJ1-3	.	TGTGCCAGCAGTCCGGGGTCTACTCTCTCTGGAAACACCATATATTTT	CASSPGSTLSGNTIYF
.	TRBV6-5	TRBJ1-6	.	TGTGCCAGCAACCGACAGGATTCACCCCTCCACTTT	CASNRQDSPLHF
.	TRBV28	TRBJ1-1	.	TGTGCCAGCAGTAAACTAACCAGGGGCACTGAAGCTTTCTTT	CASSKLTRGTEAFF
.	TRBV7-8	TRBJ1-1	.	TGTGCCAGCAGCTTAGCTGCGTTCGATACTGAAGCTTTCTTT	CASSLAAFDTEAFF
TRBD1	TRBV19	TRBJ1-2	.	TGTGCCACCTCGGGACAGGGTACTGACGGCTACACCTTC	CATSGQGTDGYTF
.	TRBV19	TRBJ1-2	few	TGTGCCAGTAGTACCCCCGGGGGGGGCGCCTATGGCTACACCTTC	CASSTPGGGAYGYTF
.	TRBV14	TRBJ1-1	.	TGTGCCAGCAGCCAAGTGGCAGGGGCAATGAACACTGAAGCTTTCTTT	CASSQVAGAMNTEAFF
.	TRBV21-1	TRBJ2-3	once	TGTGCCAGCAGCAACCCGGGAGGCGGTTTCACAGATACGCAGTATTTT	CASSNPGGGFTDTQYF
TRBD1	TRBV3-1/TRBV3-2	TRBJ2-2	.	TGTGCCAGCAGCCCCAGGGGGACCGGGGAGCTGTTTTTT	CASSPRGTGELFF
.	TRBV10-3	TRBJ2-1	.	TGTGCCATCAGTTCCCTTGGGGCCCGTGAGCAGTTCTTC	CAISSLGAREQFF